These T cell receptor beta chains were read from a single sample in a study of cytomegalovirus exposure and HLA in healthy donors. Repertoires were generated with immunoSEQ multiplex PCR, while TCRdb's copy carries only in-frame clones and drops some. The repertoire consists of under 200,000 clones, with approximately 75% occurring once and the leading ten covering around 2.1%. The specimen sequenced was PBMCs. Source of these receptors: a man between 50 and 59 years old in good health and CMV-seropositive. Each CDR3 is given with its conserved first and last residue. D genes are given only for firm matches. Rows give clone size only sometimes, using once, few, many, or a class for an expanded clone.

J	V	size	D	CDR3	DNA
TRBJ2-7	TRBV7-2	NA	NA	CASSRTTTRGYEQYF	TGTGCCAGCAGCCGCACGACGACTAGGGGCTACGAGCAGTACTTC
TRBJ1-4	TRBV11-3	NA	TRBD1	CASRPRRASDRGGTNEKLFF	TGTGCCAGCAGACCGAGGCGGGCGTCGGACAGGGGGGGTACTAATGAAAAACTGTTTTTT
TRBJ1-1	TRBV19	few	NA	CASSIRDTTEAFF	TGTGCCAGTAGTATCAGGGATACTACTGAAGCTTTCTTT
TRBJ2-7	TRBV18	NA	TRBD2	CASSPGLAGTYEQYF	TGTGCCAGCTCACCCGGACTAGCGGGGACCTACGAGCAGTACTTC
TRBJ1-1	TRBV5-4	NA	TRBD1	CASSPVGTGAISEAFF	TGTGCCAGCAGCCCGGTGGGGACAGGGGCTATATCTGAAGCTTTCTTT
TRBJ1-1	TRBV28	NA	NA	CARFFTGTEAFF	TGTGCCAGGTTTTTTACAGGCACTGAAGCTTTCTTT
TRBJ2-2	TRBV13	NA	TRBD2	CASSSGGAGVPFF	TGTGCCAGCAGCTCCGGGGGGGCCGGTGTTCCGTTTTTT
TRBJ1-3	TRBV5-1	NA	TRBD1	CASSLAHDRASSGNTIYF	TGCGCCAGCAGCTTGGCCCATGACAGGGCGAGCTCTGGAAACACCATATATTTT
TRBJ1-2	TRBV27	NA	TRBD1	CASSPGWTGGLKINYGYTF	TGTGCCAGCAGTCCTGGCTGGACAGGGGGCTTGAAGATTAACTATGGCTACACCTTC
TRBJ1-1	TRBV5-1	NA	NA	CASSLVGGSEAFF	TGCGCCAGCAGCTTGGTGGGGGGGTCTGAAGCTTTCTTT
TRBJ2-5	TRBV5-1	NA	NA	CASNEERETQYF	TGCGCCAGCAACGAGGAAAGGGAGACCCAGTACTTC
TRBJ1-5	TRBV7-2	NA	TRBD1	CASSLGQDPLDSQPQHF	TGTGCCAGCAGCCTCGGACAGGATCCCTTGGATAGTCAGCCCCAGCATTTT
TRBJ2-3	TRBV29-1	NA	TRBD1	CSVADRGLSTDTQYF	TGCAGCGTCGCGGACAGGGGGCTTAGCACAGATACGCAGTATTTT
TRBJ2-2	TRBV6-7	once	TRBD1	CASSYATGGKGTGELFF	TGTGCCAGCAGTTACGCCACAGGGGGCAAGGGCACCGGGGAGCTGTTTTTT
TRBJ1-1	TRBV19	NA	TRBD1	CASSVGTGYTEAFF	TGTGCCAGTAGTGTCGGGACAGGATATACTGAAGCTTTCTTT
TRBJ2-7	TRBV6-6	NA	TRBD1	CASSYSGTGSYEQYF	TGTGCCAGCAGTTACTCGGGGACAGGATCCTACGAGCAGTACTTC
TRBJ1-4	TRBV30	NA	TRBD1	CAWTAPDRVNEKLFF	TGTGCCTGGACAGCCCCGGACAGGGTTAATGAAAAACTGTTTTTT
TRBJ2-1	TRBV6-1	NA	NA	CAARNSPHEQFF	TGTGCCGCGAGGAACTCCCCTCATGAGCAGTTCTTC
TRBJ2-2	TRBV7-8	few	TRBD1	CASSLVRRGQRTGELFF	TGTGCCAGCAGCTTAGTACGCAGGGGGCAGCGGACCGGGGAGCTGTTTTTT
TRBJ1-4	TRBV6-5	few	NA	CASSYSTHPEKLFF	TGTGCCAGCAGTTACTCGACACACCCCGAAAAACTGTTTTTT
TRBJ2-7	TRBV10-3	NA	TRBD1	CAINTGTAYEQYF	TGTGCCATCAATACCGGGACAGCATACGAGCAGTACTTC
TRBJ2-3	TRBV7-6	few	TRBD2	CASSSLAGDSTDTQYF	TGTGCCAGCAGCTCCCTAGCGGGGGACAGCACAGATACGCAGTATTTT
TRBJ2-1	TRBV4-3	NA	NA	CASSQDPGGPGNEQFF	TGCGCCAGCAGCCAAGACCCCGGGGGGCCGGGCAATGAGCAGTTCTTC
TRBJ1-1	TRBV7-6	once	NA	CASRRRQGIMVEAFF	TGTGCCAGCAGACGTAGGCAGGGAATAATGGTTGAAGCTTTCTTT
TRBJ2-1	TRBV11-1	NA	TRBD2	CASSLAAGAPHNEQFF	TGTGCCAGCAGCTTAGCAGCGGGGGCCCCCCACAATGAGCAGTTCTTC
TRBJ2-5	TRBV5-5	NA	NA	CASSLGARGIETQYF	TGTGCCAGCAGCTTGGGCGCAAGGGGTATAGAGACCCAGTACTTC
TRBJ2-3	TRBV5-4	NA	TRBD2	CASSRSGGADTQYF	TGTGCCAGCAGCAGAAGCGGGGGCGCAGATACGCAGTATTTT
TRBJ1-2	TRBV6-5	once	NA	CASGKRGFYGYTF	TGTGCCAGCGGAAAACGGGGGTTCTATGGCTACACCTTC
TRBJ2-3	TRBV7-2	NA	TRBD2	CASSLVLAGGPDTQYF	TGTGCCAGCAGCTTAGTGCTAGCGGGGGGCCCAGATACGCAGTATTTT
TRBJ2-3	TRBV28	NA	NA	CASNDPGRGRTDTQYF	TGTGCCAGCAACGACCCAGGGCGCGGCCGCACAGATACGCAGTATTTT
TRBJ1-6	TRBV4-1	NA	NA	CASSQEGANSPLHF	TGCGCCAGCAGCCAAGAAGGGGCCAATTCACCCCTCCACTTT
TRBJ2-7	TRBV7-6	once	TRBD2	CASSLVGGTGGLAGSYEQYF	TGTGCCAGCAGCTTAGTGGGTGGGACAGGGGGACTAGCGGGAAGCTACGAGCAGTACTTC
TRBJ1-2	TRBV11-2	NA	NA	CASSFVGYTF	TGTGCCAGCAGCTTTGTAGGCTACACCTTC
TRBJ1-5	TRBV12-5	NA	TRBD1	CASGLLDRGSNQPQHF	TGTGCTAGTGGTTTGTTGGACAGGGGGAGCAATCAGCCCCAGCATTTT
TRBJ2-5	TRBV4-1	NA	NA	CASSQATEGETQYF	TGCGCCAGCAGCCAAGCCACAGAGGGAGAGACCCAGTACTTC
TRBJ1-1	TRBV12-5	NA	TRBD1	CASGLFAGQGARDTEAFF	TGTGCTAGTGGTTTGTTCGCGGGACAGGGGGCGCGGGACACTGAAGCTTTCTTT
TRBJ2-4	TRBV9	NA	NA	CASSASGVAKNIQYF	TGTGCCAGCAGTGCGTCAGGGGTAGCCAAAAACATTCAGTACTTC
TRBJ1-4	TRBV7-9	NA	NA	CASSLELATNEKLFF	TGTGCCAGCAGCTTAGAACTTGCAACTAATGAAAAACTGTTTTTT
TRBJ1-1	TRBV6-1	once	NA	CASSSFGRENTEAFF	TGTGCCAGCAGTTCATTCGGACGGGAGAACACTGAAGCTTTCTTT
TRBJ2-7	TRBV7-6	NA	NA	CASSLGGGADEQYF	TGTGCCAGCAGCTTAGGTGGGGGGGCGGACGAGCAGTACTTC
TRBJ1-3	TRBV10-2	NA	TRBD1	CASGKGQRSGNTIYF	TGCGCCAGCGGGAAGGGACAGCGCTCTGGAAACACCATATATTTT
TRBJ2-7	TRBV5-4	NA	NA	CASSRPDYFSYEQYF	TGTGCCAGCAGCCGCCCTGACTACTTCTCCTACGAGCAGTACTTC
TRBJ1-3	TRBV18	once	TRBD1	CASSPSGQEGNTIYF	TGTGCCAGCTCACCGTCCGGACAGGAAGGAAACACCATATATTTT
TRBJ1-5	TRBV27	NA	NA	CASSPVHAYSNQPQHF	TGTGCCAGCAGCCCGGTTCATGCTTATAGCAATCAGCCCCAGCATTTT
TRBJ2-1	TRBV6-6	once	TRBD1	CASRETGRGNEQFF	TGTGCCAGCAGGGAGACAGGGAGAGGGAATGAGCAGTTCTTC
TRBJ1-4	TRBV7-9	NA	NA	CASSEVGSGSEKLFF	TGTGCCAGCAGCGAGGTTGGATCGGGATCCGAAAAACTGTTTTTT
TRBJ1-4	TRBV5-1	NA	NA	CASSLAGQGTNEKLFF	TGCGCCAGCAGCTTGGCCGGGCAGGGGACGAATGAAAAACTGTTTTTT
TRBJ2-5	TRBV5-1	NA	TRBD1	CASSMGQGEETQYF	TGCGCCAGCAGCATGGGACAGGGCGAAGAGACCCAGTACTTC